What follows are 32 T cell receptor beta chains derived from one specimen sequenced in a study of blood T cell repertoires in COVID-19. Method: immunoSEQ multiplex PCR; TCRdb's copy keeps in-frame clones and lacks some. The table includes about 54,000 clones, 80% to 90% detected once. Sequencing used peripheral blood. The receptors stem from a middle-aged man with COVID-19, enrolled during active disease.

The chain combines TRBV6-5 with TRBJ2-5; 7 bases line up with TRBD1. CDR1 and CDR2 (germline): MNHEY, SVGAGI. CDR3 length equals 13 residues. Trimming removed 10 bases from V and 8 bases from J; junction bases left unmatched: 13. CDR3 region: CATSGQAHGTQYF. The CDR3 nucleotides read TGTGCCACATCCGGACAGGCCCACGGCACCCAGTACTTC.

The chain uses TRBV7-3 and TRBJ2-3; 7 bases fit TRBD1. The germline CDR1 and CDR2 sequences are SGHTA and FQGTGA. The CDR3 has 15 residues. Trimming removed 5 bases from V and 0 bases from J; junction bases left unmatched: 5. CDR3 in DNA: TGTGCCAGCAGCGAACAGGGGCGGAGCACAGATACGCAGTATTTT. Its translation is CASSEQGRSTDTQYF.

The rearrangement uses TRBV5-1 and TRBJ2-7; TRBD1 agrees at 7 bases. Trimming at V came to 5 bases and at J to 0 bases, leaving 8 bases not matched to a gene. The germline CDR1 and CDR2 sequences are SGHRS and YFSETQ. The CDR3 totals 15 residues. DNA of the CDR3: TGCGCCAGCAGTCCCCGGGACAGCCTCTCCTACGAGCAGTACTTC. Translating it yields CASSPRDSLSYEQYF.

CDR3 DNA: TGCAGTGCTAGTATACAGGGTAGGGGCTACGAGCAGTACTTC. Its protein is CSASIQGRGYEQYF. The chain employs TRBV20-1 and TRBJ2-7; D might be TRBD1 (6 bases). This CDR3 has 14 amino acids. In germline, CDR1 is DFQATT, CDR2 SNEGSKA (reference sequence). V was pared by 3 bases and J by 3 bases, with 15 bases between.

J is TRBJ1-5 and V is TRBV6-1; D is ambiguous. In germline, CDR1 is MNHNS, CDR2 SASEGT. Trimming took off 3 bases at V and 3 bases at J, with 9 bases between the two ends. This CDR3 has 14 amino acids. The DNA for the CDR3 is TGTGCCAGCAGTGATCAACAGACCAATCAGCCCCAGCATTTT. Translating it yields CASSDQQTNQPQHF.

The chain employs TRBV3-1 (or the pseudogene TRBV3-2) and TRBJ2-5; 11 positions match TRBD1. The CDR3 sequence is 16 residues long. CDR1 LGHDT and CDR2 YNNKEL come from the germline V gene (reference sequence). J lost 3 bases, V lost 5 bases, and 8 bases had no gene match. CDR3 in DNA: TGTGCCAGCAGCACCTTAATGGGACAGGGGGAAGAGACCCAGTACTTC. This sequence encodes CASSTLMGQGEETQYF.

J is TRBJ1-2 and V is TRBV5-6, with D possibly matching TRBD1 (5 bases). Germline CDR1 and CDR2: SGHDT and YYEEEE. Trimming cost V 0 bases and J 2 bases, with 8 bases left between them. CDR3 length: 14 residues. The CDR3 sequence: CASSLEGSNYGYTF. The CDR3 DNA follows: TGTGCCAGCAGCTTGGAGGGGTCGAACTATGGCTACACCTTC.

V and J are TRBV2 and TRBJ1-3, with TRBD1 as a possible D gene (5 bases). Germline V gene sequence: CDR1 SNHLY, CDR2 FYNNEI. Trimming cost V 5 bases and J 0 bases, with 14 bases left between them. CDR3 length equals 16 residues. CDR3 sequence reads: CASSFGGTDSGNTIYF. In DNA, the CDR3 is TGTGCCAGCAGTTTTGGGGGGACCGACTCTGGAAACACCATATATTTT.

This clone is medium-sized. V is TRBV5-1 and J is TRBJ2-1, with 10 bases aligning to TRBD2. Trimming removed 3 bases from V and 9 bases from J; junction bases left unmatched: 6. The CDR3 spans 14 residues. In germline, CDR1 is SGHRS, CDR2 YFSETQ. CDR3 bases: TGCGCCAGCAGCTGGACTAGCGGACCTACTGAGCAGTTCTTC. This codes for CASSWTSGPTEQFF.

The V gene is TRBV6-1, the J gene TRBJ2-7; tentative D call: TRBD2 (6 bases). Trimming stripped 2 bases from V and 6 bases from J, with 20 bases between. Per the germline V gene, CDR1 is MNHNS and CDR2 is SASEGT. The CDR3 covers 16 residues. The CDR3 DNA sequence: TGTGCCAGCAGTGAAAGGGCGGGACCCCTTCCACTCGAGCAGTACTTC. Protein: CASSERAGPLPLEQYF.

The chain is built from TRBV3-1 (or the pseudogene TRBV3-2) and TRBJ1-6, with 8 bases aligning to TRBD1. The V gene end was trimmed by 4 bases and the J gene end by 7 bases; junction bases not matched to a gene: 3. The V gene's germline CDR1 is LGHDT and CDR2 YNNKEL (reference sequence). This CDR3 has 14 residues. The CDR3 is CASSPTGGNSPLHF. CDR3 DNA: TGTGCCAGCAGCCCTACAGGGGGAAATTCACCCCTCCACTTT.

The rearrangement joins TRBV11-2 to TRBJ2-1; D perhaps matches TRBD1 (5 bases). Trimming cost V 4 bases and J 0 bases, with 16 bases left between them. Germline loops: CDR1 SGHAT, CDR2 FQNNGV. The CDR3 loop spans 17 amino acids. Here the CDR3 DNA reads TGTGCCAGCAGCTCGAGACCCCAGGGCAGCTCCTACAATGAGCAGTTCTTC. Protein product: CASSSRPQGSSYNEQFF.

The CDR3 loop reads CASSRTGREAFF. The CDR3 bases are TGTGCCAGCAGCCGGACAGGCCGGGAAGCTTTCTTT. The chain combines TRBV2 with TRBJ1-1; 7 nucleotides agree with TRBD1. V was clipped by 6 bases and J by 8 bases; unmatched bases: 6. Germline CDR1 is SNHLY and CDR2 is FYNNEI. The CDR3 has 12 residues.

The chain joins TRBV29-1 to TRBJ2-2, with D perhaps matching TRBD2 (6 bases). Germline V gives CDR1 SQVTM, CDR2 ANQGSEA. Trimming pared 4 bases from V and 4 bases from J, leaving 13 bases between. This CDR3 contains 14 residues. CDR3 DNA: TGCAGCGTTGGCGCCCGCGGGGTCACCGGGGAGCTGTTTTTT. It yields the protein CSVGARGVTGELFF.

V is TRBV3-1 (or the pseudogene TRBV3-2) and J is TRBJ2-4; 8 positions agree with TRBD1. This CDR3 has 17 amino acids. Germline V gives CDR1 LGHDT, CDR2 YNNKEL (reference sequence). J gave up 8 bases and V 3 bases, and 15 bases lay outside the gene matches. CDR3 loop: CASSQPGTGPLSDIQYF. The CDR3 DNA reads TGTGCCAGCAGCCAGCCCGGGACAGGCCCATTATCGGACATTCAGTACTTC.

The chain links TRBV14 to TRBJ1-1; the D gene is possibly TRBD1 (5 bases). CDR1 SGHDN and CDR2 FVKESK come from the germline V gene. The ends were cut back, 1 base at V and 4 bases at J, with 10 bases in the middle. The CDR3 is 14 amino acids. The CDR3 here is CASSQVYGGTEAFF. CDR3 DNA: TGTGCCAGCAGCCAAGTTTACGGGGGCACTGAAGCTTTCTTT.

V gene TRBV5-5 combines with J gene TRBJ2-2, with D perhaps matching TRBD2 (6 bases). Germline V lookup: CDR1 SGHKS, CDR2 YYEKEE (reference sequence). V was shortened by 2 bases and J by 2 bases, with 19 bases between the two germline ends. This CDR3 has 18 residues. This CDR3 reads CASSFETRPTPNTGELFF. CDR3 DNA: TGTGCCAGCAGCTTCGAGACTAGGCCGACTCCTAACACCGGGGAGCTGTTTTTT.

The V gene is TRBV6-5, the J gene TRBJ1-3, with 10 bases identical to TRBD1. The CDR3 runs 15 residues. Germline CDR1 and CDR2: MNHEY and SVGAGI. J gave up 4 bases and V 5 bases, and 5 bases lay outside the gene matches. CDR3 DNA: TGTGCCAGCAGTACCGACAGGGGGCCCGGAAACACCATATATTTT. Protein sequence: CASSTDRGPGNTIYF.

The CDR3 loop is CASTVNAGGESYNEQFF. The CDR3 bases are TGTGCCAGCACCGTTAACGCCGGGGGGGAATCCTACAATGAGCAGTTCTTC. The chain is built from TRBV27 and TRBJ2-1; 8 bases are a match to TRBD2. This CDR3 spans 17 amino acids. J was trimmed by 1 base and V by 7 bases; bases with no gene match: 12. Germline loops: CDR1 MNHEY, CDR2 SMNVEV (reference sequence).

The genes are TRBV15 and TRBJ2-1, with D perhaps TRBD2 (5 bases). Trimming took 5 bases from V and 0 from J, leaving 14 bases between them. The CDR3 runs 16 residues. Germline V gene lookup returns CDR1 LNHNV and CDR2 YYDKDF (reference sequence). For the CDR3, the DNA is TGTGCCACCAGCGATGGAGCGGCCAGCTCCTACAATGAGCAGTTCTTC. Its translation is CATSDGAASSYNEQFF.

The V call is TRBV6-5, the J call TRBJ1-6, with D perhaps TRBD1 (6 bases). Germline V gene lookup returns CDR1 MNHEY and CDR2 SVGAGI. The CDR3 is 15 amino acids. V was pared by 2 bases and J by 4 bases, with 9 bases between. The CDR3 DNA is TGTGCCAGCAGTTACGCAGGGGCGTATAATTCACCCCTCCACTTT. Amino acids: CASSYAGAYNSPLHF.

V and J are TRBV19 and TRBJ2-3; D might be TRBD1 (5 bases). CDR3 length: 14 amino acids. Trimming took 3 bases from V and 2 from J, leaving 9 bases between them. CDR1 is LNHDA and CDR2 is SQIVND in the germline V gene (reference sequence). This CDR3 is CASSIDRVTDTQYF. Here the CDR3 DNA reads TGTGCCAGTAGTATTGACAGAGTCACAGATACGCAGTATTTT.

The rearrangement joins TRBV21-1 to TRBJ2-7; the table's D call, TRBD1, was not checked against the DNA. TRBV21-1 represents a pseudogene. The CDR3 is 13 amino acids. CDR3 in amino acids: CASSRDRVGEQYF. The CDR3 coding sequence is TGTGCCAGCAGCCGCGACAGGGTTGGCGAGCAGTACTTC.

DNA for the CDR3: TGTGCCAGCAGCCCCCCGTCTCCTGAGCAGTTCTTC. Amino acids: CASSPPSPEQFF. The genes are TRBV7-2 and TRBJ2-1; D unclear. The V end was cut by 5 bases, the J end by 9 bases, with 11 bases between. This CDR3 region has 12 residues. Germline-derived CDR1 and CDR2 are SGHTA and FQGNSA.

This chain joins TRBV27 and TRBJ2-7; D may be TRBD2 (5 bases). This CDR3 is built from 13 residues. Looked up from germline, CDR1 is MNHEY and CDR2 is SMNVEV (reference sequence). With 8 bases removed from V and 1 base from J, the gap between germline ends came to 12 bases. CDR3: CASRPAGSYEQYF. CDR3 in DNA: TGTGCCAGCCGACCCGCGGGTTCCTACGAGCAGTACTTC.

The rearrangement links TRBV5-4 to TRBJ1-1; 11 bases agree with TRBD1. Germline V gene data show CDR1 as SGHNT and CDR2 as YYREEE (reference sequence). The CDR3 contains 15 residues. V gave up 4 bases and J gave up 4 bases; unmatched junction bases: 6. The CDR3 protein is CASSQGGQGATEAFF. DNA of the CDR3: TGTGCCAGCAGCCAGGGCGGACAGGGGGCCACTGAAGCTTTCTTT.

The rearrangement links TRBV5-1 to TRBJ2-1; 11 nucleotides align to TRBD2. V lost 4 bases and J lost 7; bases outside the gene matches: 7. Germline V lookup: CDR1 SGHRS, CDR2 YFSETQ. The CDR3 length is 15 residues. CDR3 sequence: CASSVGLAGPNEQFF. DNA for the CDR3: TGCGCCAGCAGCGTTGGACTAGCGGGCCCTAATGAGCAGTTCTTC. Filled out from reference TRBV5-1 and TRBJ2-1, the complete variable domain reads KAGVTQTPRYLIKTRGQQVTLSCSPISGHRSVSWYQQTPGQGLQFLFEYFSETQRNKGNFPGRFSGRQFSNSRSEMNVSTLELGDSALYLCASSVGLAGPNEQFFGPGTRLTVL.

The chain is built from TRBV3-1 (or the pseudogene TRBV3-2) and TRBJ1-1, with a possible D match to TRBD1 (6 bases). Trimming shortened V by 0 bases and J by 0 bases, and 14 bases separated the two germline ends. In germline, CDR1 is LGHDT, CDR2 YNNKEL (reference sequence). This CDR3 spans 17 amino acids. The CDR3 DNA follows: TGTGCCAGCAGCCAAGATAGGAAGCAGGGGCTGAACACTGAAGCTTTCTTT. This codes for CASSQDRKQGLNTEAFF.

The chain links TRBV18 to TRBJ1-2; no firm D call. Germline loops: CDR1 KGHSH, CDR2 LQKENI. V was cut by 1 base and J by 6 bases, with 12 bases left in between. This CDR3 comprises 14 residues. CDR3 sequence (DNA): TGTGCCAGCTCACCACGGGCCAAAGGCGATGGCTACACCTTC. It yields the protein CASSPRAKGDGYTF.

This chain uses TRBV19 with TRBJ2-3, with 9 bases that match TRBD2. Germline CDR1 and CDR2: LNHDA and SQIVND (reference sequence). This CDR3 has 16 residues. J gave up 0 bases and V 4 bases, and 5 bases lay outside the gene matches. The chain's CDR3 is CASSKSGGTSTDTQYF. As DNA, the CDR3 is TGTGCCAGTAGTAAAAGCGGGGGGACTAGCACAGATACGCAGTATTTT.

The chain carries TRBV6-4 and TRBJ1-1; possibly TRBD1 for D (5 bases). Per germline, CDR1 MRHNA and CDR2 SNTAGT. The CDR3 runs to 11 residues. The germline V and J ends were trimmed by 6 bases and 4 bases, with 6 bases remaining between them. CDR3 in DNA: TGTGCCAGCAGGGGGGGCACTGAAGCTTTCTTT. Residues: CASRGGTEAFF.

This chain uses TRBV13 with TRBJ2-1; the D gene is possibly TRBD1 (5 bases). The germline V gene encodes CDR1 PRHDT and CDR2 FYEKMQ (reference sequence). Trimming pared 1 base from V and 7 bases from J, leaving 5 bases between. The length of the CDR3 is 12 residues. The CDR3 region is CASSLEGNEQFF. In nucleotides, the CDR3 is TGTGCCAGCAGCTTAGAGGGGAATGAGCAGTTCTTC.